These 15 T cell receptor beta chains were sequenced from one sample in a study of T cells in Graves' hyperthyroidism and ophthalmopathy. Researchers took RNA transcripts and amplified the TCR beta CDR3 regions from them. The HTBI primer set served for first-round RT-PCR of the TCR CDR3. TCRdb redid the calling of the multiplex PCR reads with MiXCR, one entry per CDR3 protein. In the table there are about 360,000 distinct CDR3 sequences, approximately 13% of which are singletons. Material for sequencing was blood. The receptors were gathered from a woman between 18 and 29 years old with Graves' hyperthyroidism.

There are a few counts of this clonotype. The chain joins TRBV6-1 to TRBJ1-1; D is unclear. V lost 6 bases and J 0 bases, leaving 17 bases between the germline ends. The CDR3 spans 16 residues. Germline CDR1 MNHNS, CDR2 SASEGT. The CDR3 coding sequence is TGTGCCAGCAGCCCCCTCAGCTGGACCTTGAACACTGAAGCTTTCTTT. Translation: CASSPLSWTLNTEAFF.

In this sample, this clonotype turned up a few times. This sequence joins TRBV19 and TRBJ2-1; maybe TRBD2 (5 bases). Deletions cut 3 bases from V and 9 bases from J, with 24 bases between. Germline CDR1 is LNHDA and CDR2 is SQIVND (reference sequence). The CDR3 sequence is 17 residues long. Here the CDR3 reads CASSIPRGGFGMREQFF. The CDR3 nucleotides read TGTGCCAGTAGTATCCCCCGTGGCGGGTTCGGCATGCGTGAGCAGTTCTTC.

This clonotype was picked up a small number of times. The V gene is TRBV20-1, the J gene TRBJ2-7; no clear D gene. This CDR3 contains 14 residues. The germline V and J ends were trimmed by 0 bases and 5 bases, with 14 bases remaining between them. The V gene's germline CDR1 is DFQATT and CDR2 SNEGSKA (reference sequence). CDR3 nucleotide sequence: TGCAGTGCTAGAGATTCTTGGAGTCCCAACGAGCAGTACTTC. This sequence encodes CSARDSWSPNEQYF.

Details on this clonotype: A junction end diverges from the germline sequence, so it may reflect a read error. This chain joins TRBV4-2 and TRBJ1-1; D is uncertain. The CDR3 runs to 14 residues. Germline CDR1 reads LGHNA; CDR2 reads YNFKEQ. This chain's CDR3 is CASSLSGVDTETFF. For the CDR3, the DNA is TGTGCCAGCAGCCTTTCGGGAGTTGACACTGAAACTTTCTTT.

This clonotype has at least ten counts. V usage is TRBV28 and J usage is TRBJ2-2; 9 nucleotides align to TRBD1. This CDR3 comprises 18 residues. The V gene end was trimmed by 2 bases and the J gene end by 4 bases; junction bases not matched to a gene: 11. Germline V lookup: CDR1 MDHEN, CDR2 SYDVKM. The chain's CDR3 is CASSLATTGGFGTGELFF. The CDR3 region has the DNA TGTGCCAGCAGTTTAGCCACGACAGGGGGTTTTGGCACCGGGGAGCTGTTTTTT. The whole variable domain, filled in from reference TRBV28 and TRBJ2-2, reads DVKVTQSSRYLVKRTGEKVFLECVQDMDHENMFWYRQDPGLGLRLIYFSYDVKMKEKGDIPEGYSVSREKKERFSLILESASTNQTSMYLCASSLATTGGFGTGELFFGEGSRLTVL.

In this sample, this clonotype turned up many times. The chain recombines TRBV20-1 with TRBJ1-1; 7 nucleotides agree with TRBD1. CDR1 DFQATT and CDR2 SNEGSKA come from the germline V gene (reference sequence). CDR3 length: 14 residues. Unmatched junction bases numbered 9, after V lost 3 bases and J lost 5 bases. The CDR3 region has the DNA TGCAGTGCTAGGTCTCCACAGGGGTATACTGAAGCTTTCTTT. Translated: CSARSPQGYTEAFF.

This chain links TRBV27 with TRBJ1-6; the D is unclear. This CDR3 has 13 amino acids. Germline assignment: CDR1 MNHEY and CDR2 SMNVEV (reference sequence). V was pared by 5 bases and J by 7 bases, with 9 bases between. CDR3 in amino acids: CASSVEGNSPLHF. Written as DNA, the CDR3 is TGTGCCAGCAGTGTGGAGGGAAATTCACCCCTCCACTTT.

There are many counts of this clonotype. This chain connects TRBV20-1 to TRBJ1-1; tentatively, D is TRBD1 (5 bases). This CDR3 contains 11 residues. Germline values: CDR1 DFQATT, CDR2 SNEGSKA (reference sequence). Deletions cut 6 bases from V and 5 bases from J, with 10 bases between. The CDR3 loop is CSAQGRTEAFF. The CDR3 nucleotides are TGCAGTGCCCAGGGCAGGACTGAAGCTTTCTTT.

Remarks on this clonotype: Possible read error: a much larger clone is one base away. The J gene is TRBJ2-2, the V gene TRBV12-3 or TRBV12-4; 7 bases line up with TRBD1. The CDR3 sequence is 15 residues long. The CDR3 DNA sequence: TGTGTCAGCAGCTTAGCCAGGGGGTTCACCGGGGAGCTGTTTTTT. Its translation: CVSSLARGFTGELFF.

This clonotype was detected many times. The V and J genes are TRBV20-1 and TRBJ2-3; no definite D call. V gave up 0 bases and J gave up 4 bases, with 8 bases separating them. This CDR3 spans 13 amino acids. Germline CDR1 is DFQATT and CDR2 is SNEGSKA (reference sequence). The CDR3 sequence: CSARDPQADTQYF. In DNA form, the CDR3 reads TGCAGTGCTAGAGACCCCCAAGCAGATACGCAGTATTTT.

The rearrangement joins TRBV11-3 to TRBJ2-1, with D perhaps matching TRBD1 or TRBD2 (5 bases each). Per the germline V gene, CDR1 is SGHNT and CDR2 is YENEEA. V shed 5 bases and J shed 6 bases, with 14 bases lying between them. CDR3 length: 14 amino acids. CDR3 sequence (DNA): TGTGCCAGCAGCCCGGGGCCCCGGGGCAATGAGCAGTTCTTC. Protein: CASSPGPRGNEQFF.

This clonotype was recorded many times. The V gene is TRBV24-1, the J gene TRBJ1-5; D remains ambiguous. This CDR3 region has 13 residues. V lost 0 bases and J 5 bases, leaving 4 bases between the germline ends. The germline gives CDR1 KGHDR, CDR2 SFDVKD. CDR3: CATSDLGYQPQHF. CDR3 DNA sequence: TGTGCCACCAGTGATTTGGGCTATCAGCCCCAGCATTTT.

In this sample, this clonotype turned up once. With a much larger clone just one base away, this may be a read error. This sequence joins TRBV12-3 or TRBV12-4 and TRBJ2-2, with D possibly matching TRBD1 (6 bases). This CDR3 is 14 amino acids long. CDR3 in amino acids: CASSLHGDTGELYF. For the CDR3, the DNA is TGTGCCAGCAGTTTACACGGGGACACCGGGGAGCTGTATTTT.

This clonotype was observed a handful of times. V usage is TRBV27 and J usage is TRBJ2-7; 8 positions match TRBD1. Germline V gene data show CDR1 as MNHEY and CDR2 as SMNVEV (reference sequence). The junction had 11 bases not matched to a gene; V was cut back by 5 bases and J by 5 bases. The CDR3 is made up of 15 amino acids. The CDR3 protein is CASSATGQARHEQYF. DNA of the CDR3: TGTGCCAGCAGTGCGACGGGACAGGCAAGGCACGAGCAGTACTTC.

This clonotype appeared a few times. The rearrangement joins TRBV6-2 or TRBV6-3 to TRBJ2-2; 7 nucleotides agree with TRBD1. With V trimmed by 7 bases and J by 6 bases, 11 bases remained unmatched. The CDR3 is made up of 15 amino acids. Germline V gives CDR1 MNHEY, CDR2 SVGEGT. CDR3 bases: TGTGCCAGCACCCTGGGACAGTATGTAGCCGGGGAGCTGTTTTTT. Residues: CASTLGQYVAGELFF.